This record looks at one T cell receptor beta chain sequence and its context. Its binding antigen is unknown. No base qualities exist here, and no much larger clone lies one base off it. Trimming removed 4 bases from V and 5 bases from J, leaving 11 bases between the germline ends. Sequences SGHNT (CDR1) and YYREEE (CDR2) are obtained from the germline V gene (reference sequence). Including cysteine and phenylalanine, the CDR3 has 13 amino acids. Only CDR3 DNA is held: 39 bases, read in frame from base 1. One collaborating source in Seattle enrolled patients while the patients were actively infected and followed the patients over time throughout the course of disease. The collaborating institutions used their own protocols to collect whole blood in K2EDTA tubes. For TCRbeta analysis, collaborators shipped samples as frozen whole blood, isolated PBMCs, or DNA extracted from either of those sample types.

These data belong to a study of blood T cell repertoires in COVID-19 (dated by TCRdb to 2020 to 2021). About the study as a whole: The collaborator samples originated in the United States, Italy and Spain and spanned the acute and convalescent phases of COVID-19. The material from the prospective study consisted of cDNA or gDNA derived from T cells, B-cell-depleted T cells, or PBMCs. The dataset comprised deeply sampled blood TCRbeta repertoires from subjects exposed to, actively infected with, or recovered from COVID-19. A freely available public database, intended as a resource for researchers studying the immune response to SARS-CoV-2, is where the repertoires were released. Samples were obtained from the ongoing ImmuneRACE study (first 160 participants) and from over 1,000 subjects provided by 6 global collaborators. Sample metadata almost always included a de-identified subject ID, COVID-19 status, age in years and sex. Where available, HLA class I and class II types were obtained from metadata supplied by the sample provider rather than from assay-based typing. Here is what the overall study found, with its caveats: How much clinical and demographic metadata was included differed by source and by participant, and the metadata was provided uncurated.

TCRbeta CDR3 regions were amplified from genomic DNA using the immunoSEQ Assay, a bias-controlled multiplex PCR. Regarding the original processing steps: Nucleated cell counts per sample were estimated from amplification of reference gene primers within the assay. Sequence reads were collapsed and filtered to measure the absolute abundance of every unique TCRbeta CDR3 rearrangement. For each sample, productive Simpson clonality was calculated as the square root of Simpson's diversity index over productive rearrangements. What TCRdb holds here is the immuneACCESS table cut down to in-frame rearrangements. Part of the clones is not present; checked against another copy, under half of the missing clones reflect an unresolved V gene, and the others are unexplained. For V, J and clone size, that table is used; D and trimming come from the DNA. A total of 150,000 to 200,000 clones appear in this sample, roughly four fifths of them only once. The ten largest clones add up to around 7.3% of the sample.

The V gene is TRBV5-4 and the J gene is TRBJ2-3; the best D guess is TRBD1, with 5 bases matching. The material sequenced was peripheral blood. The source is a woman in her 70s with COVID-19, enrolled during active disease. The encoded CDR3 is CASSLAGLDTQYF. The sequence in DNA is TGTGCCAGCAGCCTCGCAGGGCTAGATACGCAGTATTTT.